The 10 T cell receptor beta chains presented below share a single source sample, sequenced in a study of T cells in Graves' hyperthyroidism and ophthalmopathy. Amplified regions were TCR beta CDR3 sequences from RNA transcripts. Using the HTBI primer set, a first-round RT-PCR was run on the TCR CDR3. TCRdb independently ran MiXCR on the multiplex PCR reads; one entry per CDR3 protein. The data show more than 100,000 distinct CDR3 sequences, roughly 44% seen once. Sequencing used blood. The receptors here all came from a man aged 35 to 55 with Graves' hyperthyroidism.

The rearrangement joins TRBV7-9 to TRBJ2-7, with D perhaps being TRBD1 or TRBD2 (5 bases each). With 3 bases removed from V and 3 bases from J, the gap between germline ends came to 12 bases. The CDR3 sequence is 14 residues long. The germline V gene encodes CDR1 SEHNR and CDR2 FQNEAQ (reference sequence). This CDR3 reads CASSFEGNGYEQYF. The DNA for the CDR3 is TGTGCCAGCAGCTTTGAGGGGAATGGCTACGAGCAGTACTTC.

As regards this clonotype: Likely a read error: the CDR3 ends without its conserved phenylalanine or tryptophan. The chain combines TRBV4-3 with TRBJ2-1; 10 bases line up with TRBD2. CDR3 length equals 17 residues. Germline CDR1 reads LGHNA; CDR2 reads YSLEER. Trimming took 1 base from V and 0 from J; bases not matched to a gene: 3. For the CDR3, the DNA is TGCGCCAGCAGCCAAGGACTAGCGGGCCTCTCCTACAATGAGCAGTTCTGC. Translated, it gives CASSQGLAGLSYNEQFC.

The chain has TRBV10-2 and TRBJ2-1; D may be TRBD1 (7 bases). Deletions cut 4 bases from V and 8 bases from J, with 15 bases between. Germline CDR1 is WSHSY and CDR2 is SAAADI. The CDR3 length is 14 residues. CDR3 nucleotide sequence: TGCGCCAGCAGTGGCCAGGGGGGTAACTATGAGCAGTTCTTC. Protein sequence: CASSGQGGNYEQFF.

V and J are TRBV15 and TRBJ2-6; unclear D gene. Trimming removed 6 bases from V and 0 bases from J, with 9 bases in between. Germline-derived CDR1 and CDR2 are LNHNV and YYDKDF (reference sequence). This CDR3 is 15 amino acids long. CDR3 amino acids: CATRDRSSGANVLTF. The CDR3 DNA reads TGTGCCACCAGAGATCGGAGCTCTGGGGCCAACGTCCTGACTTTC.

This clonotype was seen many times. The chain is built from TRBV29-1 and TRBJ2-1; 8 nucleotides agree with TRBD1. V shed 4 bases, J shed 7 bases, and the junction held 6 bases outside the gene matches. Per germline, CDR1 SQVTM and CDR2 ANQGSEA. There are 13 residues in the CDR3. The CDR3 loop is CSVGTGIRNEQFF. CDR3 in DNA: TGCAGCGTTGGGACAGGGATACGGAATGAGCAGTTCTTC.

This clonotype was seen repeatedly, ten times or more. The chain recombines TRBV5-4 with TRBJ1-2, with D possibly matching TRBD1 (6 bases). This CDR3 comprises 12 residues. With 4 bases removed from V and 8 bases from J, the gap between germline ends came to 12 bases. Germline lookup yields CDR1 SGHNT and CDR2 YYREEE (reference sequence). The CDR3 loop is CASSRGKRGYTF. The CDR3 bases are TGTGCCAGCAGCAGGGGGAAGAGGGGCTACACCTTC.

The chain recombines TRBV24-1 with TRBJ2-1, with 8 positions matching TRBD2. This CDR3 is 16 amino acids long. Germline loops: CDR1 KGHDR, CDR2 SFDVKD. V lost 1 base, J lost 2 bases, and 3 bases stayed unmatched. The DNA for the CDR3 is TGTGCCACCAGTGATTTCGTAGCGGGAACCTACAATGAGCAGTTCTTC. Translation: CATSDFVAGTYNEQFF.

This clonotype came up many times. This CDR3 is CASCMGQVFLSPLHF. The CDR3 DNA follows: TGTGCCAGCTGCATGGGACAGGTGTTTCTTTCACCCCTCCACTTT. The chain links TRBV28 to TRBJ1-6; 8 nucleotides align to TRBD1. CDR3 length: 15 residues. Germline V CDR1 and CDR2: MDHEN, SYDVKM. V lost 8 bases to trimming and J lost 9 bases; unmatched junction nucleotides: 12.

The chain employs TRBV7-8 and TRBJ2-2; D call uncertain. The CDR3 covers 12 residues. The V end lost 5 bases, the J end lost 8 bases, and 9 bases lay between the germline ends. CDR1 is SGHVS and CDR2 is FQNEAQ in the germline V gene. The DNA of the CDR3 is TGTGCCAGCAGCCAGCATTCGGGGGAGCTGTTTTTT. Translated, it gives CASSQHSGELFF.

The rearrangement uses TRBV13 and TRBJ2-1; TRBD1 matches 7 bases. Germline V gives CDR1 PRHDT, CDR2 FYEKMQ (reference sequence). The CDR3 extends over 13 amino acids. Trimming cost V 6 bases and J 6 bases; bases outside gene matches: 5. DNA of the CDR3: TGTGCCAGCAGTGAAAGGGGGCGCAATGAGCAGTTCTTC. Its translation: CASSERGRNEQFF.